The entry below describes one T cell receptor (beta chain). As yet, its antigen is unknown. Germline V gene sequence: CDR1 MNHEY, CDR2 SMNVEV (reference sequence). Trimming removed 0 bases from V and 3 bases from J; junction bases left unmatched: 4. CDR3 length: 15 amino acids. The source of the sample is a study of blood T cells in healthy people across ages. General study results and limits: Diversity of TCR beta correlated strongly with naive T cell percentage.

A second PCR, run for roughly 7 to 11 cycles, used a sample-barcoded 5' primer plus a J-beta primer mix. TCRdb re-derived calls from the 5' RACE reads in MiXCR, one entry per CDR3 protein. The profile shows some 880,000 distinct CDR3 sequences, 35% to 40% of them singletons. This clonotype was sampled from a man aged 18 to 35 in good health. The chain carries TRBV27 and TRBJ1-1; 7 bases line up with TRBD1. The material sequenced was blood. CDR3 coding DNA: TGTGCCAGCAGTTTATCGACAGGGATTTACACTGAAGCTTTCTTT. As protein: CASSLSTGIYTEAFF.